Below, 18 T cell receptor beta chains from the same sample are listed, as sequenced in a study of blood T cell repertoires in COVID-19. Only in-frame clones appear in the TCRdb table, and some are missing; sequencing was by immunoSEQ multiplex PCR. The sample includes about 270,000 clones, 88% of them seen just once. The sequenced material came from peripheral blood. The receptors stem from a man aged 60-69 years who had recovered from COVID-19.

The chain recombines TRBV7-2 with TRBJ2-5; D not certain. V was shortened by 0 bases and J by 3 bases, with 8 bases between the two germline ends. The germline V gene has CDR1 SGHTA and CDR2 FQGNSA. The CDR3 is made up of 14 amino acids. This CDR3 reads CASSLAPQKETQYF. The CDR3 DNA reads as TGTGCCAGCAGCTTAGCCCCGCAGAAAGAGACCCAGTACTTC.

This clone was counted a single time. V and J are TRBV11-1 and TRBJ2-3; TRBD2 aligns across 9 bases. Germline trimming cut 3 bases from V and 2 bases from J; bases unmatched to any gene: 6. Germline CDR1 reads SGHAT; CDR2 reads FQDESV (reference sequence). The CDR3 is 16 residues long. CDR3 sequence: CASSLGLAGTTDTQYF. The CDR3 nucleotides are TGTGCCAGCAGCTTGGGTCTAGCGGGGACCACAGATACGCAGTATTTT.

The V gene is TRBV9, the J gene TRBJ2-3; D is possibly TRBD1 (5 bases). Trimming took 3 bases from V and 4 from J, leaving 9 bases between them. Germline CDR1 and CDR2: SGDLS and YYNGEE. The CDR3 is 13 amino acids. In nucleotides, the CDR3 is TGTGCCAGCAGCGCAGAAGGGGCAGATACGCAGTATTTT. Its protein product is CASSAEGADTQYF.

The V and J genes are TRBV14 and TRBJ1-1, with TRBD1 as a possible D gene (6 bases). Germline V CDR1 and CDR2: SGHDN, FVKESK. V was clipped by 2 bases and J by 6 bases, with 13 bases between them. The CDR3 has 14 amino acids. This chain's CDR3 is CASSQIQGSPEAFF. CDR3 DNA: TGTGCCAGCAGCCAAATACAGGGTTCCCCTGAAGCTTTCTTT.

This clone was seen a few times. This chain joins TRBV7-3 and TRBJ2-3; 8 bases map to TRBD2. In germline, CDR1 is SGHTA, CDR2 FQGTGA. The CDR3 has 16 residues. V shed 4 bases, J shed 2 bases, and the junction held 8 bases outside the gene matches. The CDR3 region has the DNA TGTGCCAGCAGCTCCGGGACTAGAAAGGCCACAGATACGCAGTATTTT. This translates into CASSSGTRKATDTQYF.

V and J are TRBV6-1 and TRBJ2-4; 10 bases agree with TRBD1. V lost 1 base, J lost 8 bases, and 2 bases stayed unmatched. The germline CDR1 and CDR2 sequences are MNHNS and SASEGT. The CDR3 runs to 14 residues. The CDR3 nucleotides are TGTGCCAGCAGTGAAGGGACAGGGGGGGACATTCAGTACTTC. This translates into CASSEGTGGDIQYF.

DNA for the CDR3: TGCACCAGCAGCCGAGGCCCCGGGATGAATTGGGAGACCCAGTACTTC. Translated, it gives CTSSRGPGMNWETQYF. The chain recombines TRBV1 with TRBJ2-5; the table's TRBD2 call for D was not verified on the DNA. TRBV1 is deemed a pseudogene. CDR3 length: 16 amino acids.

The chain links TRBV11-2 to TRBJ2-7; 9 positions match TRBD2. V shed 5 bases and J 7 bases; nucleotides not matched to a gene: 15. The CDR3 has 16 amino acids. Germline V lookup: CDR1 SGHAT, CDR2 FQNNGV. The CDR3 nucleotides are TGTGCCAGCAGCCCCGGGTTGCGGGGGGGGCCGTTTGAGCAGTACTTC. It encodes CASSPGLRGGPFEQYF.

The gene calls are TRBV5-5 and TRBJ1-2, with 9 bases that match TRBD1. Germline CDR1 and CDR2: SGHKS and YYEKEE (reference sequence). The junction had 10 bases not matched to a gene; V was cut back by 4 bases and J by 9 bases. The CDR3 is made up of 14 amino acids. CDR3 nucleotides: TGTGCCAGCAGCCGGGGACAGGGAGGATCTCGCTACACCTTC. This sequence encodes CASSRGQGGSRYTF.

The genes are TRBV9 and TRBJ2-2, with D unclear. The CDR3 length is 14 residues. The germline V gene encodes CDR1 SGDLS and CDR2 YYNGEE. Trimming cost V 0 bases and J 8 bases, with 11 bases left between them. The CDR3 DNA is TGTGCCAGCAGCGTAGATTGGGCATCTGGGGAGCTGTTTTTT. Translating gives CASSVDWASGELFF.

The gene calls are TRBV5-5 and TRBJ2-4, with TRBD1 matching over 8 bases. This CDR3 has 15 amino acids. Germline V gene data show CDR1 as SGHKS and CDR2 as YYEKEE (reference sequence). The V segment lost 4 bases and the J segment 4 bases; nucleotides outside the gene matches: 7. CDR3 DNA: TGTGCCAGCAGCCCCAGGGGGACAGGAAAAAACATTCAGTACTTC. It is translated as CASSPRGTGKNIQYF.

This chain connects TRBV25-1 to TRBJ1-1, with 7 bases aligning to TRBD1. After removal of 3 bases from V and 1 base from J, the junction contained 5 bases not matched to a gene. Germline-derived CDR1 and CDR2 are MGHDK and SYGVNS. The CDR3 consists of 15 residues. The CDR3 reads CASSDSKGANTEAFF. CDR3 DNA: TGTGCCAGCAGTGACTCAAAGGGGGCGAACACTGAAGCTTTCTTT. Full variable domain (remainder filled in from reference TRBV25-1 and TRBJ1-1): EADIYQTPRYLVIGTGKKITLECSQTMGHDKMYWYQQDPGMELHLIHYSYGVNSTEKGDLSSESTVSRIRTEHFPLTLESARPSHTSQYLCASSDSKGANTEAFFGQGTRLTVV.

In DNA, the CDR3 is TGCGCCAGCAGCCTGGGAGAGGCCGGGGAGCTGTTTTTT. Translated, it gives CASSLGEAGELFF. The chain uses TRBV5-1 and TRBJ2-2; TRBD2 might be the D (5 bases). V was pared by 4 bases and J by 6 bases, with 10 bases between. This CDR3 has 13 residues. Germline-derived CDR1 and CDR2 are SGHRS and YFSETQ.

CDR3 coding DNA: TGTGCCAGCAGTCCGCACAGTTCCACCTACGAGCAGTACTTC. Its protein product is CASSPHSSTYEQYF. The rearrangement joins TRBV27 to TRBJ2-7; D not certain. Germline-derived CDR1 and CDR2 are MNHEY and SMNVEV (reference sequence). The V gene lost 5 bases and the J gene lost 2 bases, with 13 bases spanning the gap. This CDR3 contains 14 residues.

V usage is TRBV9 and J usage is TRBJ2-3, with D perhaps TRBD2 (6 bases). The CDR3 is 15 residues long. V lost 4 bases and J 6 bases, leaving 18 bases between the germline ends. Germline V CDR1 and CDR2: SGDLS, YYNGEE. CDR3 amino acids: CASSLGGVAFDTQYF. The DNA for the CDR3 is TGTGCCAGCAGCCTGGGCGGGGTAGCGTTCGATACGCAGTATTTT.

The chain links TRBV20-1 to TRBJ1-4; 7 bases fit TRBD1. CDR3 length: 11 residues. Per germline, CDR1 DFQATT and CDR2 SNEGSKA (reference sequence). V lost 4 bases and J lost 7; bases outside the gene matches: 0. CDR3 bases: TGCAGTGCTACAGGGGGTGAAAAACTGTTTTTT. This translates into CSATGGEKLFF.

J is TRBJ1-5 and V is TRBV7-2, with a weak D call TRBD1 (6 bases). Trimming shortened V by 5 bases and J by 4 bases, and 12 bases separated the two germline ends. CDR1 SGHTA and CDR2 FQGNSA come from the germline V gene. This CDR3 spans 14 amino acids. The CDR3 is CASSQGQKNQPQHF. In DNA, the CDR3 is TGTGCCAGCAGCCAGGGGCAGAAGAATCAGCCCCAGCATTTT. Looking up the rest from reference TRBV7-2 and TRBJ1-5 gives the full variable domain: GAGVSQSPSNKVTEKGKDVELRCDPISGHTALYWYRQSLGQGLEFLIYFQGNSAPDKSGLPSDRFSAERTGGSVSTLTIQRTQQEDSAVYLCASSQGQKNQPQHFGDGTRLSIL.

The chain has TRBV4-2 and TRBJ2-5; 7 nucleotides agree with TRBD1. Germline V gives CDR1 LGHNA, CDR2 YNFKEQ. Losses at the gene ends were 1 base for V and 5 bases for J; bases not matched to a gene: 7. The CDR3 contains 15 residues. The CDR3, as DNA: TGTGCCAGCAGCCAAGGACAGGGCCTGGGGGAGACCCAGTACTTC. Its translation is CASSQGQGLGETQYF.